A single sample is the source of the 25 T cell receptor beta chains below, sequenced in a study of human T cells and chemical hapten exposure. The time point is: patch test 1, 2 weeks after DPC sensitization. Specified treatment: therapeutic diphenylcyclopropenone sensitization with weekly scalp DPC. In TCRdb, the RACE reads were re-called with MiXCR into one record per CDR3 protein. Of around 380,000 distinct CDR3 sequences listed, approximately 4.4% are singletons. Sequencing used whole blood, obtained in connection with sensitization to the hapten diphenylcyclopropenone (DPC). Receptors originate from a woman aged 45-65 years with alopecia areata. Some clones in this sample may be carry-over from other donors' samples.

The V gene is TRBV6-2 or TRBV6-3, the J gene TRBJ1-1; D may be TRBD1 (5 bases). Germline-derived CDR1 and CDR2 are MNHEY and SVGEGT. V was trimmed by 5 bases and J by 5 bases, leaving 12 bases between them. The CDR3 loop spans 13 amino acids. The CDR3 DNA sequence: TGTGCCAGCAGTACGGGACGGTGGACTGAAGCTTTCTTT. Its translation: CASSTGRWTEAFF.

This clonotype was seen repeatedly, ten times or more. The chain couples TRBV5-4 to TRBJ2-1; 8 bases agree with TRBD2. Germline values: CDR1 SGHNT, CDR2 YYREEE (reference sequence). V lost 3 bases to trimming and J lost 5 bases; unmatched junction nucleotides: 7. This CDR3 is built from 15 residues. CDR3 protein: CASSYAVLADNEQFF. The CDR3 coding sequence is TGTGCCAGCAGCTATGCCGTACTAGCGGACAATGAGCAGTTCTTC.

This clonotype occurred a few times. V usage is TRBV5-1 and J usage is TRBJ1-1; 7 bases align to TRBD1. Germline V gene lookup returns CDR1 SGHRS and CDR2 YFSETQ. There are 12 residues in the CDR3. V lost 4 bases and J lost 4; bases outside the gene matches: 1. DNA of the CDR3: TGCGCCAGCAGCGAGGGGGCCACTGAAGCTTTCTTT. Amino acids: CASSEGATEAFF.

V is TRBV19 and J is TRBJ2-2; perhaps TRBD2 as D (6 bases). Germline V gives CDR1 LNHDA, CDR2 SQIVND (reference sequence). The ends were cut back, 3 bases at V and 6 bases at J, with 14 bases in the middle. The CDR3 has 15 amino acids. In DNA form, the CDR3 reads TGTGCCAGTAGTATCACGGGACTCAGCGCCGGGGAGCTGTTTTTT. Residues: CASSITGLSAGELFF.

This clonotype was seen ten or more times. The chain joins TRBV6-5 to TRBJ2-2; TRBD1 aligns across 9 bases. Germline trimming cut 4 bases from V and 5 bases from J; bases unmatched to any gene: 14. Germline V gene data show CDR1 as MNHEY and CDR2 as SVGAGI. The CDR3 length is 18 residues. CDR3 residues: CASSFSGQGRGETGELFF. In DNA, the CDR3 is TGTGCCAGCAGTTTCTCAGGACAGGGGAGGGGAGAAACCGGGGAGCTGTTTTTT.

This clonotype was seen many times. CDR3 sequence: CASSPTGGSSYNEQFF. The CDR3 DNA is TGTGCCAGCAGCCCGACAGGCGGCAGCTCCTACAATGAGCAGTTCTTC. J is TRBJ2-1 and V is TRBV14; TRBD1 is a possible D gene (6 bases). Per germline, CDR1 SGHDN and CDR2 FVKESK. This CDR3 has 16 residues. Trimming shortened V by 4 bases and J by 0 bases, and 13 bases separated the two germline ends.

Ten or more counts support this clonotype. The chain has TRBV28 and TRBJ1-1; 8 bases are shared with TRBD1. The CDR3 is made up of 14 amino acids. J was trimmed by 6 bases and V by 5 bases; bases with no gene match: 8. Germline values: CDR1 MDHEN, CDR2 SYDVKM. The CDR3 here is CASSVDRGGAEAFF. The CDR3, as DNA: TGTGCCAGCAGTGTTGACAGGGGCGGGGCTGAAGCTTTCTTT.

In its sample, this clonotype was seen many times. V and J are TRBV3-1 and TRBJ2-7; TRBD2 agrees at 7 bases. The V segment lost 4 bases and the J segment 7 bases; nucleotides outside the gene matches: 10. Per germline, CDR1 LGHDT and CDR2 YNNKEL (reference sequence). This CDR3 comprises 14 residues. CDR3 DNA: TGTGCCAGCAGCCCCCTGGGGGGGGAGGAAGAGCAGTACTTC. The encoded protein is CASSPLGGEEEQYF.

The rearrangement joins TRBV6-1 to TRBJ2-7, with TRBD2 matching over 8 bases. The germline V gene encodes CDR1 MNHNS and CDR2 SASEGT. The trim removed 9 bases at V and 3 bases at J, leaving 13 bases unmatched. The CDR3 sequence is 15 residues long. The CDR3 sequence: CASSAAGGSFYEQYF. CDR3 DNA sequence: TGTGCCAGTTCCGCGGCGGGAGGATCTTTCTACGAGCAGTACTTC.

This clonotype has at least ten counts. The chain carries TRBV7-2 and TRBJ2-7, with D tentatively TRBD1 (5 bases). Germline values: CDR1 SGHTA, CDR2 FQGNSA. Trimming removed 5 bases at V and 4 bases at J, with 12 bases between. The CDR3 contains 13 residues. CDR3 residues: CASSQDIQYEQYF. The CDR3 nucleotides read TGTGCCAGCAGCCAGGACATACAGTACGAGCAGTACTTC.

This clonotype showed up just a few times. This sequence joins TRBV7-2 and TRBJ1-5, with D possibly being TRBD1 (6 bases). Per the germline V gene, CDR1 is SGHTA and CDR2 is FQGNSA. The CDR3 covers 16 residues. Trimming stripped 1 base from V and 3 bases from J, with 13 bases between. CDR3 sequence (DNA): TGTGCCAGCAGCTTAGTCCCAGGGGCTTACAATCAGCCCCAGCATTTT. This gives the protein CASSLVPGAYNQPQHF.

This clonotype was counted ten times or more. The DNA for the CDR3 is TGTGCCATCAGCAAACCGGGGCCCGAAGAGACCCAGTACTTC. It encodes CAISKPGPEETQYF. The J gene is TRBJ2-5, the V gene TRBV10-3; D tentatively reads TRBD1 or TRBD2 (5 bases each). Germline V lookup: CDR1 ENHRY, CDR2 SYGVKD. The CDR3 runs to 14 residues. Trimming left V 6 bases short and J 3 bases short, with 14 bases between.

At least ten counts were recorded for this clonotype. The chain is built from TRBV30 and TRBJ1-1, with 9 bases fitting TRBD1. Germline V CDR1 and CDR2: GTSNPN, SVGIG (reference sequence). The CDR3 extends over 14 amino acids. With 3 bases clipped from V and 4 bases from J, the junction kept 6 bases outside the gene matches. CDR3 loop: CAWRGDRGGTEAFF. DNA of the CDR3: TGTGCCTGGAGGGGAGACAGGGGGGGCACTGAAGCTTTCTTT. The whole variable domain, filled in from reference TRBV30 and TRBJ1-1, reads SQTIHQWPATLVQPVGSPLSLECTVEGTSNPNLYWYRQAAGRGLQLLFYSVGIGQISSEVPQNLSASRPQDRQFILSSKKLLLSDSGFYLCAWRGDRGGTEAFFGQGTRLTVV.

Ten or more counts support this clonotype. The chain carries TRBV28 and TRBJ2-1; 8 bases match TRBD2. Germline V gene sequence: CDR1 MDHEN, CDR2 SYDVKM. Trimming cost V 5 bases and J 7 bases; bases outside gene matches: 7. This CDR3 is built from 14 residues. The CDR3 is CASSRLSGRNEQFF. CDR3 DNA: TGTGCCAGCAGTCGCCTCAGCGGGAGAAATGAGCAGTTCTTC.

This clonotype was found a few times. The rearrangement uses TRBV10-3 and TRBJ2-3; possibly TRBD2 for D (6 bases). The V end was cut by 0 bases, the J end by 6 bases, with 22 bases between. Germline V gene sequence: CDR1 ENHRY, CDR2 SYGVKD. The CDR3 has 18 amino acids. The CDR3 sequence is CAISESRPRGTPGDTQYF. The CDR3 coding sequence is TGTGCCATCAGTGAGTCGAGGCCTCGCGGGACGCCCGGGGATACGCAGTATTTT.

The V gene is TRBV5-1, the J gene TRBJ2-4; 10 bases are shared with TRBD2. Germline loops: CDR1 SGHRS, CDR2 YFSETQ. The CDR3 extends over 17 amino acids. Trimming took 2 bases from V and 3 from J; bases not matched to a gene: 8. CDR3 bases: TGCGCCAGCAGCTTACATCTAGCGGGGGCCGGCAAAAACATTCAGTACTTC. Translated, it gives CASSLHLAGAGKNIQYF.

This clonotype was observed at least ten times. CDR3 amino acids: CSARLDEAFF. The DNA of the CDR3 is TGCAGTGCTAGATTGGATGAAGCTTTCTTT. The chain couples TRBV20-1 to TRBJ1-1, with D uncertain. In germline, CDR1 is DFQATT, CDR2 SNEGSKA (reference sequence). CDR3 length equals 10 residues. V dropped 2 bases and J dropped 7 bases, with 5 bases sitting between them.

The CDR3, as DNA: TGCGCCAGCAGCTGGGGACAGGAAGAGACCCAGTACTTC. Residues: CASSWGQEETQYF. The V gene is TRBV5-1, the J gene TRBJ2-5, with 8 bases identical to TRBD1. Unmatched junction bases numbered 1, after V lost 3 bases and J lost 3 bases. Per the germline V gene, CDR1 is SGHRS and CDR2 is YFSETQ. The CDR3 has 13 amino acids. Full variable domain (rest looked up from reference TRBV5-1 and TRBJ2-5): KAGVTQTPRYLIKTRGQQVTLSCSPISGHRSVSWYQQTPGQGLQFLFEYFSETQRNKGNFPGRFSGRQFSNSRSEMNVSTLELGDSALYLCASSWGQEETQYFGPGTRLLVL.

This clonotype has a count of ten or more. The chain has TRBV5-1 and TRBJ1-3; no clear D gene. V gave up 4 bases and J gave up 2 bases, with 13 bases separating them. Germline CDR1 SGHRS, CDR2 YFSETQ. This CDR3 region has 15 residues. This chain's CDR3 is CASSPATSAGNTIYF. The CDR3 DNA is TGCGCCAGCAGCCCGGCGACGAGCGCTGGAAACACCATATATTTT.

The CDR3 bases are TGTGCCAGCAGTGAAGCAGGCTCTGGATCAGATACGCAGTATTTT. Its protein product is CASSEAGSGSDTQYF. This chain connects TRBV25-1 to TRBJ2-3; D is undetermined. The ends were cut back, 2 bases at V and 4 bases at J, with 13 bases in the middle. Per germline, CDR1 MGHDK and CDR2 SYGVNS. This CDR3 comprises 15 residues. The entire variable domain, with the rest obtained from reference TRBV25-1 and TRBJ2-3, is as follows: EADIYQTPRYLVIGTGKKITLECSQTMGHDKMYWYQQDPGMELHLIHYSYGVNSTEKGDLSSESTVSRIRTEHFPLTLESARPSHTSQYLCASSEAGSGSDTQYFGPGTRLTVL.

This clonotype appeared a few times. The CDR3 region has the DNA TGTGCCAGCAGCCCCGGTAGAGGCCCGCCCTACGAGCAGTACTTC. As protein: CASSPGRGPPYEQYF. The chain carries TRBV11-2 and TRBJ2-7; no clear D gene. The CDR3 is made up of 15 amino acids. Germline CDR1 and CDR2: SGHAT and FQNNGV. Trimming stripped 5 bases from V and 2 bases from J, with 16 bases between.

This clonotype was recorded at least ten times. The chain is built from TRBV5-1 and TRBJ2-5; 7 bases map to TRBD1. V lost 4 bases and J lost 4; bases outside the gene matches: 10. CDR3 size: 15 residues. CDR1 and CDR2 (germline): SGHRS, YFSETQ. DNA for the CDR3: TGCGCCAGCAGCCTCCTACGACAGGGTAGAGAGACCCAGTACTTC. This translates into CASSLLRQGRETQYF.

The table lists this clonotype with many counts. The genes are TRBV4-1 and TRBJ2-2; no definite D call. Trimming took 1 base from V and 7 from J, leaving 13 bases between them. The CDR3 loop spans 15 amino acids. Per germline, CDR1 MGHRA and CDR2 YSYEKL. CDR3 nucleotide sequence: TGCGCCAGCAGCCAAGTCGGTCACTCATTCGGGGAGCTGTTTTTT. Translated: CASSQVGHSFGELFF.

This clonotype was observed at least ten times. This chain connects TRBV29-1 to TRBJ2-1; D might be TRBD1 (5 bases). This CDR3 is built from 13 residues. The germline V gene encodes CDR1 SQVTM and CDR2 ANQGSEA. Trimming left V 2 bases short and J 10 bases short, with 15 bases between. The CDR3, as DNA: TGCAGCGTTGAAAGTGGGATGGGGCTAGAGCAGTTCTTC. Encoded protein: CSVESGMGLEQFF.

This clonotype came up many times. The chain employs TRBV29-1 and TRBJ2-3; TRBD1 aligns across 10 bases. V lost 1 base and J lost 2; bases outside the gene matches: 9. Germline V gene data show CDR1 as SQVTM and CDR2 as ANQGSEA. The CDR3 totals 17 residues. CDR3 in DNA: TGCAGCGTTGAAGGACCGGGACAGGGGTTTCTCACAGATACGCAGTATTTT. This gives the protein CSVEGPGQGFLTDTQYF.